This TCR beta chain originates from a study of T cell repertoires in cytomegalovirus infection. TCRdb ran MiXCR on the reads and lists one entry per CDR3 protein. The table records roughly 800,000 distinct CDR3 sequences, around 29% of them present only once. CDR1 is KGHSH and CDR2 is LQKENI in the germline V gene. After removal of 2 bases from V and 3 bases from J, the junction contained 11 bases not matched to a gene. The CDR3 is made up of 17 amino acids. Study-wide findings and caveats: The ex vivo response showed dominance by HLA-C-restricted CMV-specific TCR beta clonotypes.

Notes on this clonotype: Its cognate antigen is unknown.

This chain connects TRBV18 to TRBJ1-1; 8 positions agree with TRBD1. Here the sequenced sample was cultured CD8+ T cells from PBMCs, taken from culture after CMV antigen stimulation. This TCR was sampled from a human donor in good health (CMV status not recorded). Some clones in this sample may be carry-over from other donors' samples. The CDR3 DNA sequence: TGTGCCAGCTCACCATTTGGACAGGGCGGGAGGTACACTGAAGCTTTCTTT. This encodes CASSPFGQGGRYTEAFF.